This entry is about one TCR beta chain. Repertoires were generated with immunoSEQ multiplex PCR, while TCRdb's copy carries only in-frame clones and drops some. The top ten hold about 4% of the sample, which has roughly 50,000 clones, about 93% seen once. V gave up 2 bases and J gave up 5 bases, with 13 bases separating them. Germline-derived CDR1 and CDR2 are SGHAT and FQNNGV. The CDR3 runs 14 residues. The data were taken from a study of technical replicates of blood from a few donors. The sample comprised PBMCs. This chain connects TRBV11-2 to TRBJ2-7, with D maybe TRBD1 (6 bases). The TCR was taken from a human donor in good health. Some clones in this sample may be carry-over from other donors' samples. CDR3: CASSLIQGSNEQYF. The CDR3 region has the DNA TGTGCCAGCAGCTTAATACAGGGTTCTAACGAGCAGTACTTC.